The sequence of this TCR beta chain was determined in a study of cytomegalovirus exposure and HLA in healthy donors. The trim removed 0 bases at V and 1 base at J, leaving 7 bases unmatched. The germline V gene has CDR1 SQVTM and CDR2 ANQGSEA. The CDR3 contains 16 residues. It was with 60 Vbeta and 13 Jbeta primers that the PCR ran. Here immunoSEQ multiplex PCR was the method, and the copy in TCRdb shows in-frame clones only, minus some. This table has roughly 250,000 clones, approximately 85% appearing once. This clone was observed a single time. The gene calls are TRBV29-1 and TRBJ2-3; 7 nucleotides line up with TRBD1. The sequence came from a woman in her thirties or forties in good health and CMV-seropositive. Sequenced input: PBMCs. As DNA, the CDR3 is TGCAGCGTTGAAGACGACAGGGAAGTTGGCACAGATACGCAGTATTTT. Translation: CSVEDDREVGTDTQYF.